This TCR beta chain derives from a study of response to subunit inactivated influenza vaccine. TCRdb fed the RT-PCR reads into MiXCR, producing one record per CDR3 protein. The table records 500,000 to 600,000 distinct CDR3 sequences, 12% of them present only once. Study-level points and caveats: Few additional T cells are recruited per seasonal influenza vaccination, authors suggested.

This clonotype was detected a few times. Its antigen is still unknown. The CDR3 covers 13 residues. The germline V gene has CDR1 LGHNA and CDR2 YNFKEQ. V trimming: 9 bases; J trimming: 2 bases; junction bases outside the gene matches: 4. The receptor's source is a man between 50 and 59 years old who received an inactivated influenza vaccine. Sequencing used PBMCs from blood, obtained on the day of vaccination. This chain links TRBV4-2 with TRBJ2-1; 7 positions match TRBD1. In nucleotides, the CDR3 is TGTGCCAGTAAGGACAGGACCTACAATGAGCAGTTCTTC. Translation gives CASKDRTYNEQFF.